This is a list of T cell receptor beta chains from one sample in a study of blood T cells in healthy people across ages. TCRdb re-called the 5' RACE reads through MiXCR, storing one row per CDR3 protein. The table has some 1 million distinct CDR3 sequences, more than 35% seen once. Sequences were obtained from blood. These receptors were taken from a woman aged 60-75 years in good health. Both conserved end residues are trimmed from each CDR3. Only some rows state a clone size, as once, few, many or a class for expanded clones.

clone size	V gene	CDR3 protein
NA	TRBV5-5	ASRTLAGGETQY
few	TRBV5-1	ASSTGQGSLLYEQY
NA	TRBV4-1	ASSQEAGDAYEQY
few	TRBV20-1	SAERGSSYNEQF
NA	TRBV7-2	ASSLLLAPQQTQY
few	TRBV20-1	SAREGQGIIYEQY
few	TRBV20-1	SARDHSGSYGYT
few	TRBV7-9	ASSLTLEWTDTQY
NA	TRBV18	ASSTDNSKGVLNYGYT
NA	TRBV20-1	SARFLGGEYQETQY
NA	TRBV27	ASRLTLAGKETQY
NA	TRBV27	ASSSTWGGYGYT
few	TRBV20-1	SARGPKTSGRSHSYNEQF
NA	TRBV11-2	ASSLYTGTGGYEQY
NA	TRBV7-6	ASGSHPTGELF
few	TRBV7-2	ASSPGPVGTGELF
NA	TRBV20-1	SAGPVAIRTDTQY
NA	TRBV4-2	ASSQDLAQYNEQF
NA	TRBV5-1	ASTIGGQILNEQY
NA	TRBV5-1	ASSLERTEAF
NA	TRBV5-6	ASSSQWQGWQETQY
NA	TRBV12-3/TRBV12-4	ASSPSAGQGNNGYT
NA	TRBV3-1	ASSQRMGSGIAKNIQY
many	TRBV6-5	ASSYGTSGYNEQF
NA	TRBV20-1	SASSPRANTEAF
NA	TRBV27	ASKGRQGDSPLH
NA	TRBV5-6	ASSSGTINNEQF
NA	TRBV7-6	ASSSRSSGRDYSYEQY
NA	TRBV4-1	ASSQVLEYNEQF
NA	TRBV9	ASSPPGRDSFYEQY
NA	TRBV4-1	ASSQPTDTQY
few	TRBV27	ASSPRADPYSYNEQF
many	TRBV9	ASSVGGVNEQF
few	TRBV4-1	ASSQVRGPYEQF
NA	TRBV14	ASSQGAVPGEKLF
NA	TRBV5-1	ASSFYIPWSGREQF
NA	TRBV12-3/TRBV12-4	ASSFGGGTSYNEQY